These 20 T cell receptor beta chains came from one sample sequenced in a study of patients with pleural tuberculosis. From the reads, TCRdb called clonotypes with MiXCR, one entry per CDR3 protein. This sample has under 55,000 distinct CDR3 sequences; 5.5% to 8% occur once, and the top ten carry 15% to 20%. The receptors were sampled from a human donor with pleural tuberculosis.

This clonotype has ten or more counts. This rearrangement joins TRBV28 to TRBJ2-5; TRBD1 matches 10 bases. The germline gives CDR1 MDHEN, CDR2 SYDVKM. CDR3 length: 17 residues. V trimming: 4 bases; J trimming: 0 bases; junction bases outside the gene matches: 8. The CDR3 here is CASSSGTGALYQETQYF. The DNA for the CDR3 is TGTGCCAGCAGTTCCGGGACAGGGGCCCTGTACCAAGAGACCCAGTACTTC.

In this sample, this clonotype turned up many times. The genes are TRBV20-1 and TRBJ1-4, with TRBD1 matching 11 bases. Trimming cost V 6 bases and J 8 bases; bases outside gene matches: 5. CDR3 length: 13 amino acids. The germline V gene has CDR1 DFQATT and CDR2 SNEGSKA (reference sequence). The CDR3 sequence is CSASGQGVEKLFF. The CDR3 region has the DNA TGCAGTGCATCGGGACAGGGGGTCGAAAAACTGTTTTTT.

This clonotype was found many times. CDR3 sequence reads: CASSRLENTEAFF. The CDR3 DNA sequence: TGTGCCAGCAGTCGACTGGAGAACACTGAAGCTTTCTTT. This rearrangement joins TRBV2 to TRBJ1-1, with D uncertain. Trimming took off 5 bases at V and 1 base at J, with 8 bases between the two ends. This CDR3 region has 13 residues. The germline gives CDR1 SNHLY, CDR2 FYNNEI.

This clonotype was observed a handful of times. Relative to the germline gene, one junction end is altered; a read error may explain this. The chain recombines TRBV3-1 with TRBJ2-2, with D tentatively TRBD1 (5 bases). CDR1 LGHDT and CDR2 YNNKEL come from the germline V gene (reference sequence). The CDR3 consists of 15 residues. The CDR3 here is CAGSQGRVILAGRFF. The CDR3 nucleotides read TGTGCCGGCAGCCAGGGCCGAGTGATACTCGCAGGTCGGTTTTTT.

The table lists this clonotype with a few counts. The rearrangement joins TRBV18 to TRBJ1-5; D is possibly TRBD1 (6 bases). The CDR3 covers 13 residues. Trimming left V 6 bases short and J 4 bases short, with 10 bases between. Germline CDR1 KGHSH, CDR2 LQKENI. CDR3 protein: CASSEQGNQPQHF. The CDR3 bases are TGTGCCAGCTCCGAGCAGGGGAATCAGCCCCAGCATTTT.

This clonotype was seen many times. The chain recombines TRBV3-1 with TRBJ1-3; D call uncertain. CDR1 is LGHDT, CDR2 YNNKEL, per germline (reference sequence). Between the trimmed V and J ends, which lost 4 bases and 3 bases, there was a span of 7 bases. The CDR3 is made up of 13 amino acids. CDR3 loop: CASSLQGGNTIYF. CDR3 nucleotide sequence: TGTGCCAGCAGCCTACAAGGTGGAAACACCATATATTTT.

The chain carries TRBV19 and TRBJ2-1; a weak D match, TRBD2 (5 bases). Deletions cut 8 bases from V and 7 bases from J, with 18 bases between. The CDR3 runs to 14 residues. CDR1 and CDR2 (germline): LNHDA, SQIVND (reference sequence). CDR3 sequence: CASQNGPSGNEQFF. CDR3 bases: TGTGCCAGTCAAAATGGACCCTCGGGGAATGAGCAGTTCTTC.

This clonotype was counted many times. The chain joins TRBV27 to TRBJ2-7, with D unresolved. CDR1 is MNHEY and CDR2 is SMNVEV in the germline V gene (reference sequence). The CDR3 runs to 14 residues. The V end lost 9 bases, the J end lost 0 bases, and 15 bases lay between the germline ends. CDR3 protein: CASSMSRASYEQYF. In DNA form, the CDR3 reads TGTGCCAGTTCCATGTCTCGAGCCTCCTACGAGCAGTACTTC.

This clonotype has more than one count but fewer than ten. With a much larger clone just one base away, this may be a read error. The rearrangement uses TRBV20-1 and TRBJ1-5; 7 positions agree with TRBD1. CDR1 is DFQATT and CDR2 is SNEGSKA in the germline V gene (reference sequence). The CDR3 runs 15 residues. The CDR3 here is CGATEGQYSNQPQHF. In DNA form, the CDR3 reads TGCGGTGCTACGGAGGGACAGTATAGCAATCAGCCCCAGCATTTT.

In its sample, this clonotype was seen many times. The rearrangement joins TRBV20-1 to TRBJ1-3; no clear D gene. The CDR3 length is 13 residues. Trimming took 1 base from V and 3 from J, leaving 7 bases between them. Germline assignment: CDR1 DFQATT and CDR2 SNEGSKA (reference sequence). The CDR3 is CSARAGNGNTIYF. In DNA, the CDR3 is TGCAGTGCTAGAGCGGGTAATGGAAACACCATATATTTT.

There are many counts of this clonotype. The chain employs TRBV28 and TRBJ2-1; D may be TRBD1 (5 bases). The V end was cut by 1 base, the J end by 6 bases, with 10 bases between. Germline-derived CDR1 and CDR2 are MDHEN and SYDVKM. This CDR3 is built from 14 residues. The CDR3 region is CASSLFRVFNEQFF. The CDR3 nucleotides are TGTGCCAGCAGTTTATTCAGGGTTTTCAATGAGCAGTTCTTC. Full variable domain (outside the CDR3, taken from reference TRBV28 and TRBJ2-1): DVKVTQSSRYLVKRTGEKVFLECVQDMDHENMFWYRQDPGLGLRLIYFSYDVKMKEKGDIPEGYSVSREKKERFSLILESASTNQTSMYLCASSLFRVFNEQFFGPGTRLTVL.

Turning to this clonotype: The junction and the germline gene differ at one end; a read error may be behind it. The J gene is TRBJ1-6, the V gene TRBV11-2; D remains unclear. The CDR3 covers 15 residues. Germline CDR1 SGHAT, CDR2 FQNNGV. The CDR3 loop reads CAGSLSSADNSPLHF. DNA for the CDR3: TGTGCCGGCAGCTTATCCTCAGCAGATAATTCACCCCTCCACTTT.

This clonotype was counted ten times or more. This sequence joins TRBV29-1 and TRBJ1-5; the D is unclear. The CDR3 totals 13 residues. Looked up from germline, CDR1 is SQVTM and CDR2 is ANQGSEA. Trimming cost V 6 bases and J 3 bases, with 12 bases left between them. The CDR3 DNA follows: TGCAGCGTGGGTGGGCCAAACAATCAGCCCCAGCATTTT. Protein: CSVGGPNNQPQHF.

This clonotype has a count of ten or more. The chain is built from TRBV11-1 and TRBJ2-3; 8 bases match TRBD2. Trimming at V came to 0 bases and at J to 6 bases, leaving 5 bases not matched to a gene. The CDR3 totals 15 residues. Germline assignment: CDR1 SGHAT and CDR2 FQDESV (reference sequence). CDR3 sequence: CASSLARAGADTQYF. The DNA for the CDR3 is TGTGCCAGCAGCTTAGCTCGAGCGGGAGCTGATACGCAGTATTTT.

This clonotype was found many times. The rearrangement uses TRBV2 and TRBJ1-4, with D possibly being TRBD1 (5 bases). V gave up 7 bases and J gave up 0 bases, with 12 bases separating them. The CDR3 is 15 amino acids. Germline CDR1 and CDR2: SNHLY and FYNNEI. For the CDR3, the DNA is TGTGCCAGCACCCGGGGACCTGCAACTAATGAAAAACTGTTTTTT. Translated: CASTRGPATNEKLFF.

The rearrangement uses TRBV19 and TRBJ1-4, with 8 bases matching TRBD1. This CDR3 spans 15 amino acids. J was trimmed by 2 bases and V by 5 bases; bases with no gene match: 4. The germline CDR1 and CDR2 sequences are LNHDA and SQIVND (reference sequence). Here the CDR3 reads CASSSQGATNEKLFF. Here the CDR3 DNA reads TGTGCCAGTAGTTCCCAGGGGGCGACTAATGAAAAACTGTTTTTT.

The sample holds many counts of this clonotype. The rearrangement uses TRBV4-1 and TRBJ1-1; 7 bases fit TRBD1. Trimming took 0 bases from V and 5 from J; bases not matched to a gene: 6. CDR1 is MGHRA, CDR2 YSYEKL, per germline. CDR3 size: 15 residues. CDR3 bases: TGCGCCAGCAGCCAAGATTCGCGACAGGGAACTGAAGCTTTCTTT. Its protein is CASSQDSRQGTEAFF.

The rearrangement uses TRBV5-6 and TRBJ1-1; D remains ambiguous. Germline-derived CDR1 and CDR2 are SGHDT and YYEEEE. CDR3 size: 14 residues. V lost 0 bases and J 5 bases, leaving 11 bases between the germline ends. This CDR3 is CASSLEAIRTEAFF. CDR3 nucleotides: TGTGCCAGCAGCTTGGAGGCTATTCGGACTGAAGCTTTCTTT.

There are many counts of this clonotype. The chain is built from TRBV2 and TRBJ1-1; maybe TRBD1 (6 bases). CDR3 length equals 13 residues. Deletions cut 6 bases from V and 0 bases from J, with 8 bases between. Germline V CDR1 and CDR2: SNHLY, FYNNEI. The chain's CDR3 is CASRGGLNTEAFF. The CDR3 nucleotides are TGTGCCAGCAGGGGGGGGCTGAACACTGAAGCTTTCTTT. Combining the CDR3 with reference TRBV2 and TRBJ1-1 gives the whole variable domain EPEVTQTPSHQVTQMGQEVILRCVPISNHLYFYWYRQILGQKVEFLVSFYNNEISEKSEIFDDQFSVERPDGSNFTLKIRSTKLEDSAMYFCASRGGLNTEAFFGQGTRLTVV.

This clonotype was detected a few times. This chain connects TRBV19 to TRBJ1-1; D not certain. Germline V gives CDR1 LNHDA, CDR2 SQIVND (reference sequence). There are 13 residues in the CDR3. V lost 3 bases and J 0 bases, leaving 5 bases between the germline ends. CDR3 loop: CASSIGMNTEAFF. The CDR3 region has the DNA TGTGCCAGTAGTATCGGGATGAACACTGAAGCTTTCTTT.